This TCR beta chain was profiled in a study of immune cell composition in non-small cell lung cancer. For the study at large: Tumours were mainly lung adenocarcinoma or squamous cell carcinoma.

Sequencing was performed with immunoSEQ multiplex PCR; in TCRdb, only in-frame clones are kept and a portion is missing. The table shows over 950 clones, with 79% occurring only once. The trim removed 4 bases at V and 5 bases at J, leaving 8 bases unmatched. The CDR3 extends over 15 amino acids. Germline V gene data show CDR1 as MGHRA and CDR2 as YSYEKL. The V call is TRBV4-1, the J call TRBJ1-1; 9 bases are shared with TRBD1. The sequenced material came from lung tumor tissue. This sequence was found in a human donor with non-small cell lung cancer. The CDR3 sequence: CASSPMGQGGTEAFF. The CDR3 coding sequence is TGCGCCAGCAGCCCGATGGGACAGGGAGGGACTGAAGCTTTCTTT.